This T cell receptor (beta chain) was sequenced during a study of molecular identifiers for immune sequencing clone quantification. Comments on this clonotype: What it binds is unknown. With a much larger clone just one base away, this may be a read error.

In the sort, naive CD8 T cells were defined as CD8+CD4-CCR7+CD45RA+. Study results and caveats: Spike-in Jurkat TCR RNA from a single cell reportedly registered among around 1 million naive cells.

TCRdb reanalysed the PCR reads using MiXCR and keeps one entry per CDR3 protein. The sample has fewer than 350,000 distinct CDR3 sequences, about 20% seen once. This CDR3 spans 15 amino acids. This TCR derives from a human donor in good health. Some libraries in this study had Jurkat cell RNA spiked in. V gene TRBV5-3 combines with J gene TRBJ2-1; D call uncertain. TRBV5-3 is an open reading frame whose function is uncertain. Sequencing was carried out using naive CD8+ T cells from blood, with Jurkat cell RNA spiked in. Regarding subset: FACS-sorted CD8+CD4-CCR7+CD45RA+ naive T cells. The CDR3 is CASSFFPGPTYEQFF. The CDR3 coding sequence is TGTGCCAGCAGCTTTTTCCCCGGCCCTACCTACGAGCAGTTCTTC.